This is a list of T cell receptor beta chains from one sample in a study of blood T cell repertoires in COVID-19. The method was immunoSEQ multiplex PCR; TCRdb's version includes in-frame clones alone and lacks a portion of them. Of 100,000 to 150,000 clones listed, roughly 84% are singletons. The sample was peripheral blood. These receptors were taken from a woman between 25 and 40 years old who had recovered from COVID-19. CDR3s include the opening cysteine and the closing phenylalanine or tryptophan. The order of the fields is D gene, clone size, J gene, V gene, CDR3 DNA, CDR3 protein. A D gene is named only where the DNA matches it firmly. Size tells how often a clone was seen (once, few, many) or the class of an expanded clone, and some rows leave it out.

.,few,TRBJ2-7,TRBV6-5,TGTGCCAGCAGCCCGGAGGGCCTCACCTCCCACGAGCAGTACTTC,CASSPEGLTSHEQYF
TRBD2,.,TRBJ2-7,TRBV18,TGTGCCAGCTCAGGCGGACTAGTCGGCGAGCAGTACTTC,CASSGGLVGEQYF
.,.,TRBJ2-2,TRBV5-5,TGTGCCAGCAGCAGGGGGGGTGTGAACACCGGGGAGCTGTTTTTT,CASSRGGVNTGELFF
.,.,TRBJ2-7,TRBV6-6,TGTGCCAGCAGTGGCGGGACCTACTACGAGCAGTACTTC,CASSGGTYYEQYF
.,.,TRBJ1-1,TRBV5-1,TGCGCCAGCAGCTGGGGGGACGGGTCTAGGAGCACTGAAGCTTTCTTT,CASSWGDGSRSTEAFF
TRBD2,.,TRBJ2-7,TRBV28,TGTGCCAGCAGTCCGACCCCGTGGACTAGCGGCTACGGGTCCTACGAGCAGTACTTC,CASSPTPWTSGYGSYEQYF
.,.,TRBJ2-7,TRBV19,TGTGCCAGTAGTATTAGTAACGGGGCCTACGAGCAGTACTTC,CASSISNGAYEQYF
TRBD1,.,TRBJ1-2,TRBV7-2,TGTGCCAGCAGCCCGGGGACAGGGCACTATGGCTACACCTTC,CASSPGTGHYGYTF
.,.,TRBJ1-6,TRBV3-1/TRBV3-2,TGTGCCAGCAGCCAAGTGGCCAGGGCCCGTAATTCACCCCTCCACTTT,CASSQVARARNSPLHF
TRBD1,.,TRBJ2-5,TRBV2,TGTGCCAGCAGTGAAGTTGGCAGGGGGCCATCCCAAGAGACCCAGTACTTC,CASSEVGRGPSQETQYF
.,.,TRBJ1-1,TRBV5-1,TGCGCCAGCAGCTTGGAACATTTTCTCACTGAAGCTTTCTTT,CASSLEHFLTEAFF
TRBD1,.,TRBJ2-1,TRBV5-5,TGTGCCAGCAGCCCGACAGGGGCCAATGAGCAGTTCTTC,CASSPTGANEQFF
.,once,TRBJ1-4,TRBV12-3/TRBV12-4,TGTGCCAGCAGTTCGGGTGAAAAACTGTTTTTT,CASSSGEKLFF
.,.,TRBJ1-1,TRBV30,TGTGCCTGGACCGGGGGGGTTGGGGCTTTCTTT,CAWTGGVGAFF
TRBD2,.,TRBJ2-2,TRBV5-1,TGCGCCAGCAGCTTGGGACTAGCGGGGGGCGTCACCGGGGAGCTGTTTTTT,CASSLGLAGGVTGELFF
TRBD1,few,TRBJ1-6,TRBV18,TGTGCCAGCTCACCTGTCCGGGACAGGGATAATTCACCCCTCCACTTT,CASSPVRDRDNSPLHF
TRBD1,few,TRBJ2-2,TRBV10-1,TGCGCCAGCAGCCCAGACAGGGGAACTAACACCGGGGAGCTGTTTTTT,CASSPDRGTNTGELFF
.,.,TRBJ1-2,TRBV5-1,TGCGCCAGCAGCTTGGCACCAGGGGACTATGGCTACACCTTC,CASSLAPGDYGYTF
TRBD2,few,TRBJ2-7,TRBV5-1,TGCGCCAGCAGCTTGGCGAGCATTAGCGGGGCAAGCTCCTACGAGCAGTACTTC,CASSLASISGASSYEQYF
TRBD1,.,TRBJ2-7,TRBV20-1,TGCAGTGCTAGTCCGTCCGGGACAGGGCGTGGGGAGCAGTACTTC,CSASPSGTGRGEQYF